This T cell receptor (beta chain) was recorded in a study of OX40 agonist ivuxolimab in advanced cancers. As for the study in general: The patients got ivuxolimab, which is an agonistic anti-OX40 (CD134) antibody. Participants, 82.7% male, averaged about 59 years of age, ranging from about 23 to 79.

Whole-study results and caveats: In general, CD8+ T cells held more expanded clones than CD4+ did, on average. Both CD4+ and CD8+ T cell populations in blood had undergone clonal expansion by week 6 at 0.1 to 3.0 mg/kg.

Data came from immunoSEQ multiplex PCR; TCRdb stores just in-frame clones and leaves some out. The sample shows some 64,000 clones, roughly nine tenths of them seen only once. Germline-derived CDR1 and CDR2 are SEHNR and FQNEAQ (reference sequence). The CDR3 extends over 16 amino acids. After removal of 4 bases from V and 7 bases from J, the junction contained 9 bases not matched to a gene. Notes on this clone: The antigen is unknown.

Sequenced here: CD4+ or CD8+ T cells sorted from blood, sampled in a trial of the OX40 agonist ivuxolimab. This clonotype was sampled from an adult with an advanced solid tumor such as melanoma, head and neck, liver or kidney cancer. The chain has TRBV7-9 and TRBJ1-4; 10 bases match TRBD1. CDR3 bases: TGTGCCAGCAGCTCGAGACAGGGGGCGTATAGTGAAAAACTGTTTTTT. Protein: CASSSRQGAYSEKLFF. Complete variable domain (other parts from reference TRBV7-9 and TRBJ1-4): DTGVSQNPRHKITKRGQNVTFRCDPISEHNRLYWYRQTLGQGPEFLTYFQNEAQLEKSRLLSDRFSAERPKGSFSTLEIQRTEQGDSAMYLCASSSRQGAYSEKLFFGSGTQLSVL.